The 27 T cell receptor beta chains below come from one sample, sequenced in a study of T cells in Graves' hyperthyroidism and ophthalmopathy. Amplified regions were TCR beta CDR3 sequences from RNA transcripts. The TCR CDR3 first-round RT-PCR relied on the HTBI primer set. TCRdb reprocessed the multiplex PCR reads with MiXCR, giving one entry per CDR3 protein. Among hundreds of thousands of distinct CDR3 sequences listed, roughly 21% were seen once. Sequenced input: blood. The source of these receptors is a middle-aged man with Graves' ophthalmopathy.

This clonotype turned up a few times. In DNA, the CDR3 is TGTGCCAGCAGCTTGGTCGGGACCGCGAACACTGAAGCTTTCTTT. Its protein is CASSLVGTANTEAFF. J is TRBJ1-1 and V is TRBV7-9; D perhaps matches TRBD1 (5 bases). CDR3 length: 15 amino acids. V dropped 3 bases and J dropped 1 base, with 12 bases sitting between them. Germline CDR1 and CDR2: SEHNR and FQNEAQ (reference sequence).

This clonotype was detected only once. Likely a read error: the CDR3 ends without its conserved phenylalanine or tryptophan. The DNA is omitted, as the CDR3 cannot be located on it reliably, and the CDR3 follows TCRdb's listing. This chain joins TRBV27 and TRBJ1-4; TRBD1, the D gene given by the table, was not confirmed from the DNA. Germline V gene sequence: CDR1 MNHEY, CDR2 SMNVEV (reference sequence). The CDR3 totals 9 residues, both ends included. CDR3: CASSSTRPP.

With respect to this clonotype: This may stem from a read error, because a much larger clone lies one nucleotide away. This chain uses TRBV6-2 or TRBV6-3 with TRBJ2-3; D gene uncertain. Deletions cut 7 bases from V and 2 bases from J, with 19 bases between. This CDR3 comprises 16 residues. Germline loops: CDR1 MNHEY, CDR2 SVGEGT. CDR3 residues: CASTSQRWTSTDTQYF. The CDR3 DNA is TGTGCCAGCACGAGTCAACGGTGGACCTCCACAGATACGCAGTATTTT.

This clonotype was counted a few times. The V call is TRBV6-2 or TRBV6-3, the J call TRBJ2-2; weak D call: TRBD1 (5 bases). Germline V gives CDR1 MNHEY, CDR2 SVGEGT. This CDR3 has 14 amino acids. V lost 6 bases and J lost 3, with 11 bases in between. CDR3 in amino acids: CASSQTEDTGELFF. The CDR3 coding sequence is TGTGCCAGCAGCCAGACAGAGGACACCGGGGAGCTGTTTTTT.

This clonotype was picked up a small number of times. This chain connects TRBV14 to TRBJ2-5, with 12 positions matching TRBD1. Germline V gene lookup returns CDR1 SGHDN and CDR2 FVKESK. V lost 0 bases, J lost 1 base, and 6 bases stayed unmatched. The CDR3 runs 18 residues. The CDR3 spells CASSQDLGTGGIQETQYF. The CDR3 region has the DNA TGTGCCAGCAGCCAAGACCTCGGGACAGGGGGCATCCAAGAGACCCAGTACTTC.

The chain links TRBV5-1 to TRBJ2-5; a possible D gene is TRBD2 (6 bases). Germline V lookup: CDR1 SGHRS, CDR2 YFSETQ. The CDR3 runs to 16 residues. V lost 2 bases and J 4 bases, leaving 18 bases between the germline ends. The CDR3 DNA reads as TGCGCCAGCAGCTTCCCTCCATCGGGGAGGAGAGAGACCCAGTACTTC. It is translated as CASSFPPSGRRETQYF.

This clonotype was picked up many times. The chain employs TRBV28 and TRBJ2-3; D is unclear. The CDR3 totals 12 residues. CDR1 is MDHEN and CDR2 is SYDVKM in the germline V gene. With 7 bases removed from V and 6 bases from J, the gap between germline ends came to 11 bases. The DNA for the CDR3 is TGTGCCAGCACCGCTGCCCGGGATACGCAGTATTTT. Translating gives CASTAARDTQYF. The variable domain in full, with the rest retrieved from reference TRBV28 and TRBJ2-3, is DVKVTQSSRYLVKRTGEKVFLECVQDMDHENMFWYRQDPGLGLRLIYFSYDVKMKEKGDIPEGYSVSREKKERFSLILESASTNQTSMYLCASTAARDTQYFGPGTRLTVL.

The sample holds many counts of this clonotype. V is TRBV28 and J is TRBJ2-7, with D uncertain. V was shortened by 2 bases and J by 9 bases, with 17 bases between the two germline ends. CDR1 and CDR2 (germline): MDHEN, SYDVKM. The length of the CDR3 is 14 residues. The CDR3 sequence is CASSLLASVARQYF. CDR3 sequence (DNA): TGTGCCAGCAGTTTACTGGCCTCCGTCGCTAGGCAGTACTTC.

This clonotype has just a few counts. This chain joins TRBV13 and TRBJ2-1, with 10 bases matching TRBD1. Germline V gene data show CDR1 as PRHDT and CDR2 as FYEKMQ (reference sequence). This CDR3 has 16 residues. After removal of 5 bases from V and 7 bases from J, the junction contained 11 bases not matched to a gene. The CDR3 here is CASSPHPGQGVNEQFF. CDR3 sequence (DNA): TGTGCCAGCAGCCCACACCCAGGACAGGGGGTAAATGAGCAGTTCTTC.

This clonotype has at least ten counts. This CDR3 reads CASSRAGEGGELFF. The DNA for the CDR3 is TGTGCCAGCTCTCGGGCGGGAGAAGGCGGGGAGCTGTTTTTT. The chain combines TRBV7-9 with TRBJ2-2, with TRBD2 matching over 7 bases. This CDR3 comprises 14 residues. V was pared by 8 bases and J by 7 bases, with 10 bases of the junction left unmatched. Germline V gives CDR1 SEHNR, CDR2 FQNEAQ (reference sequence).

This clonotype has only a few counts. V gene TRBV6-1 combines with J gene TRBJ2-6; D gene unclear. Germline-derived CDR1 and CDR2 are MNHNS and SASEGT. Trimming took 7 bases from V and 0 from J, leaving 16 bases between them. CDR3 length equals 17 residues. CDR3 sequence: CASNLWQPISGANVLTF. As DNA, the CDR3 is TGTGCCAGCAACCTTTGGCAGCCCATCTCTGGGGCCAACGTCCTGACTTTC.

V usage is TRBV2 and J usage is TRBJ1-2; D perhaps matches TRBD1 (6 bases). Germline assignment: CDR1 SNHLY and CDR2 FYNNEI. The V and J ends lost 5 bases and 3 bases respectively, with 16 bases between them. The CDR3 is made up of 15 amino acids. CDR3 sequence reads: CASSLRGGSYYGYTF. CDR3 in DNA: TGTGCCAGCAGTTTGAGGGGGGGGAGTTACTATGGCTACACCTTC.

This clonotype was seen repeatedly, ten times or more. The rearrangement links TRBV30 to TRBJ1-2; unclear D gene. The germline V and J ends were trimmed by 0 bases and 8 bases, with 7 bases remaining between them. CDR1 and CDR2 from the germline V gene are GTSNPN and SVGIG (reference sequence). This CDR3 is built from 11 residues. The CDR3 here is CAWSVGRGYTF. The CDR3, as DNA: TGTGCCTGGAGTGTTGGTCGGGGCTACACCTTC.

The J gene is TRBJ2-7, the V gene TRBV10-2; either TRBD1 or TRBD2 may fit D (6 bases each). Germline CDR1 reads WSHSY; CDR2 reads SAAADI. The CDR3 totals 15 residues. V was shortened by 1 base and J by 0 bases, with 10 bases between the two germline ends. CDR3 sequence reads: CASSEWGRGSYEQYF. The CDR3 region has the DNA TGCGCCAGCAGTGAGTGGGGGCGGGGCTCCTACGAGCAGTACTTC.

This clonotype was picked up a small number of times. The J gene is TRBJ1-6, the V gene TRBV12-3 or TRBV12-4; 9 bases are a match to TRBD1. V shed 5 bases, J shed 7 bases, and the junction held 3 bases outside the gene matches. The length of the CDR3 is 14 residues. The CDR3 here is CASSTGTGNSPLHF. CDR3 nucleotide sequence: TGTGCCAGCAGTACCGGGACAGGGAATTCACCCCTCCACTTT.

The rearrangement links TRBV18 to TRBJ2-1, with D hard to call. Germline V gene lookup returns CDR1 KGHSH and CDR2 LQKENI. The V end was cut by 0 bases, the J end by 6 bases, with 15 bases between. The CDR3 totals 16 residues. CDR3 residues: CASSPPGARRRNEQFF. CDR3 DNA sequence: TGTGCCAGCTCACCACCGGGTGCTAGAAGGCGCAATGAGCAGTTCTTC.

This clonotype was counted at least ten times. The CDR3 sequence: CASSEGTGDEQFF. The CDR3 bases are TGTGCCAGCAGCGAAGGGACAGGGGATGAGCAGTTCTTC. The J gene is TRBJ2-1, the V gene TRBV7-2, with 10 bases that match TRBD1. The germline gives CDR1 SGHTA, CDR2 FQGNSA. The CDR3 sequence is 13 residues long. The V segment lost 5 bases and the J segment 8 bases; nucleotides outside the gene matches: 3.

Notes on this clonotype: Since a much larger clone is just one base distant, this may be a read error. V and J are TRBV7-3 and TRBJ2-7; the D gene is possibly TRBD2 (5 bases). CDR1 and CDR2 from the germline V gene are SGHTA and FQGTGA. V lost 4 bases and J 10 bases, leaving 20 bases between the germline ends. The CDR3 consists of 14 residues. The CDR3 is CASSSDREGMAQYF. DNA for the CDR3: TGTGCCAGCAGCTCGGATCGGGAAGGTATGGCCCAGTACTTC.

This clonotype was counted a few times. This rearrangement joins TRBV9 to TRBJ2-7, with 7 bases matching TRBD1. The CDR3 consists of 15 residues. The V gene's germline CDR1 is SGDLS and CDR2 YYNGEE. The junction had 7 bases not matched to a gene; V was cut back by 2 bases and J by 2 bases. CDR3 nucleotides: TGTGCCAGCAGCGTTGGACAGGCGGTGACCTACGAGCAGTACTTC. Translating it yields CASSVGQAVTYEQYF. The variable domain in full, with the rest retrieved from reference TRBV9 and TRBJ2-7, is DSGVTQTPKHLITATGQRVTLRCSPRSGDLSVYWYQQSLDQGLQFLIQYYNGEERAKGNILERFSAQQFPDLHSELNLSSLELGDSALYFCASSVGQAVTYEQYFGPGTRLTVT.

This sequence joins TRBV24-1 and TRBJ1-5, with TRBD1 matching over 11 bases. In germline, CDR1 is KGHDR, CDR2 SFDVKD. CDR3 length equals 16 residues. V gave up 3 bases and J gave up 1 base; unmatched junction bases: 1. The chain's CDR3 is CATSDGQGASNQPQHF. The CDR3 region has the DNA TGTGCCACCAGTGATGGACAGGGGGCGAGCAATCAGCCCCAGCATTTT.

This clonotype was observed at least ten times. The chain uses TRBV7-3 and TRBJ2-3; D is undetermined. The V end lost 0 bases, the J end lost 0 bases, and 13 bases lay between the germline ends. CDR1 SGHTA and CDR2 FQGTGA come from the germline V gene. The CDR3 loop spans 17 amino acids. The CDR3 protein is CASSLTQAGASTDTQYF. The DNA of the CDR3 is TGTGCCAGCAGCTTAACGCAAGCCGGAGCGAGCACAGATACGCAGTATTTT.

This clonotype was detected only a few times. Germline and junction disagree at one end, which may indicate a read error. The CDR3 coding sequence is TGTGCTAGCACCCCTTTAGGGCAGGTTACTGAAGCTTTCTTT. It translates to CASTPLGQVTEAFF. The chain combines TRBV28 with TRBJ1-1; D is uncertain. This CDR3 is built from 14 residues. Germline CDR1 MDHEN, CDR2 SYDVKM.

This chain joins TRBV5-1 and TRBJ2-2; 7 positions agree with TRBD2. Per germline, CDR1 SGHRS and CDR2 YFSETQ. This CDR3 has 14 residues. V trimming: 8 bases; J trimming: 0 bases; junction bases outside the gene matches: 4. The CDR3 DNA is TGCGCCAGTTATCGGGAGGCGAACACCGGGGAGCTGTTTTTT. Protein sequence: CASYREANTGELFF.

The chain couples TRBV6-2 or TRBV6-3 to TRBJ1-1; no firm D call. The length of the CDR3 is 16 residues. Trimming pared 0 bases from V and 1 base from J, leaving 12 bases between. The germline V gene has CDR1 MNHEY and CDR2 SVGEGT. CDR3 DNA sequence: TGTGCCAGCAGTTACTCGGTCGTGTTAAGGAACACTGAAGCTTTCTTT. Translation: CASSYSVVLRNTEAFF.

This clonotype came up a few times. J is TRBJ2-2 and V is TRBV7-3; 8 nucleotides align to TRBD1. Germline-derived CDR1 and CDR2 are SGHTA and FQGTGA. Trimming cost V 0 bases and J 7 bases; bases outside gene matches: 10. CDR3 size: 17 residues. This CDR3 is CASSLTFGTGGSGELFF. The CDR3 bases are TGTGCCAGCAGCTTAACTTTCGGCACAGGGGGGAGCGGGGAGCTGTTTTTT.

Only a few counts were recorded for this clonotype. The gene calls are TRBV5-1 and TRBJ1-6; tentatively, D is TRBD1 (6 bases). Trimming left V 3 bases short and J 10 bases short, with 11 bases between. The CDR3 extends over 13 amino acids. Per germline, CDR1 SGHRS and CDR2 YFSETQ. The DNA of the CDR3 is TGCGCCAGCAGCTCAGGGGACAAGTCACCCCTCCACTTT. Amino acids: CASSSGDKSPLHF.

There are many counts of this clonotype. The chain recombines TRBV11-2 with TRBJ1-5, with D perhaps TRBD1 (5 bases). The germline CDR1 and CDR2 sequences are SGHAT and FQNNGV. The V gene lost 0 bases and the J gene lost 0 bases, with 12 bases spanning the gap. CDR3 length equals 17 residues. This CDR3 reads CASSLEVGDLSNQPQHF. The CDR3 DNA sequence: TGTGCCAGCAGCTTAGAAGTGGGGGATCTTAGCAATCAGCCCCAGCATTTT. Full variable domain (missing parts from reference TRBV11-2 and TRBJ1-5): EAGVAQSPRYKIIEKRQSVAFWCNPISGHATLYWYQQILGQGPKLLIQFQNNGVVDDSQLPKDRFSAERLKGVDSTLKIQPAKLEDSAVYLCASSLEVGDLSNQPQHFGDGTRLSIL.